Below, one T cell receptor (beta chain) is given with its context. Its antigen is still unknown. The data derive from a study of T cell responses to AZD1222 COVID-19 vaccine. Both about-4-week and about-12-week second-dose recipients were combined. The CDR3 is 14 amino acids. V lost 0 bases to trimming and J lost 7 bases, with 11 bases between them. The germline V gene has CDR1 SGHRS and CDR2 YFSETQ. This table comes from immunoSEQ multiplex PCR, and its TCRdb copy is limited to in-frame clones, with some not included. This sample carries 140,000 to 150,000 clones, roughly 90% of them seen once, and the ten largest clones take under 2%. Findings and caveats of the study: The sample set comprised mostly white British donors with more females, and clonal diversity was possibly underestimated. The study found Spike-specific TCR breadth and depth rose after two AZD1222 doses.

This chain uses TRBV5-1 with TRBJ2-1; D may correspond to TRBD1 or TRBD2 (5 bases each). Sequenced material: peripheral blood, taken 28 days after the second AZD1222 dose. The receptor's source is an adult who received the AZD1222 COVID-19 vaccine. CDR3: CASSLGLAGNEQFF. CDR3 bases: TGCGCCAGCAGCTTGGGGCTAGCAGGGAATGAGCAGTTCTTC.